This TCR beta chain is from a study of cytomegalovirus exposure and HLA in healthy donors. Study outcomes and limitations: Solely CMV serostatus was available to characterize immune exposure. A link between a missense DCLRE1C variant and TCR beta V- and J-gene trimming emerged from a later analysis.

On this clone: Its specificity is not known.

60 Vbeta and 13 Jbeta primers were used in PCR. Sequencing was performed with immunoSEQ multiplex PCR; in TCRdb, only in-frame clones are kept and a portion is missing. The sample lists tens of thousands of clones; 78% were seen once. The TCR originated in a woman between 35 and 50 years old in good health and CMV-seronegative. The sequenced material came from PBMCs.

The CDR3 spells CASSWDRGYNEQFF. The CDR3 DNA reads as TGTGCCAGCAGCTGGGACAGGGGCTACAATGAGCAGTTCTTC. V gene TRBV25-1 combines with J gene TRBJ2-1; 10 bases are a match to TRBD1. The CDR3 is made up of 14 amino acids. Germline lookup yields CDR1 MGHDK and CDR2 SYGVNS. With V trimmed by 6 bases and J by 3 bases, 2 bases remained unmatched.